A single sample is the source of the 27 T cell receptor beta chains below, sequenced in a study of blood T cell repertoires in COVID-19. Assay used: immunoSEQ multiplex PCR; TCRdb lists only in-frame clones, some missing. This sample carries about 120,000 clones, approximately 80% of them seen once, and the ten largest clones take more than 9%. Material for sequencing was peripheral blood. The receptor set was obtained from a human donor in a cohort sampled during active COVID-19.

The V and J genes are TRBV28 and TRBJ1-5; 7 nucleotides match TRBD1. The CDR3 totals 14 residues. Germline CDR1 reads MDHEN; CDR2 reads SYDVKM. In DNA, the CDR3 is TGTGCGGTTTTTAGGCAGGGGGGCAATCAGCCCCAGCATTTT. Encoded protein: CAVFRQGGNQPQHF. Full variable domain (remainder filled in from reference TRBV28 and TRBJ1-5): DVKVTQSSRYLVKRTGEKVFLECVQDMDHENMFWYRQDPGLGLRLIYFSYDVKMKEKGDIPEGYSVSREKKERFSLILESASTNQTSMYLCAVFRQGGNQPQHFGDGTRLSIL.

The gene calls are TRBV27 and TRBJ1-2; no definite D call. With 5 bases removed from V and 0 bases from J, the gap between germline ends came to 13 bases. The germline gives CDR1 MNHEY, CDR2 SMNVEV (reference sequence). The CDR3 totals 15 residues. The CDR3 reads CASSTAAGANYGYTF. The DNA of the CDR3 is TGTGCCAGCAGTACCGCCGCGGGTGCTAACTATGGCTACACCTTC.

This clone appeared a single time. The rearrangement joins TRBV27 to TRBJ2-1; 10 bases line up with TRBD2. The CDR3 runs to 14 residues. Looked up from germline, CDR1 is MNHEY and CDR2 is SMNVEV (reference sequence). The V gene end was trimmed by 6 bases and the J gene end by 6 bases; junction bases not matched to a gene: 5. This chain's CDR3 is CASSSGRALNEQFF. In DNA form, the CDR3 reads TGTGCCAGCAGCAGCGGGAGGGCCCTCAATGAGCAGTTCTTC.

A single count supports this clone. The chain recombines TRBV27 with TRBJ2-7; weak D call: TRBD1 (5 bases). Trimming stripped 6 bases from V and 6 bases from J, with 15 bases between. The CDR3 is made up of 13 amino acids. From germline, CDR1 is MNHEY and CDR2 SMNVEV (reference sequence). The DNA of the CDR3 is TGTGCCAGCAGCCTTCACGGTCAGGGCGAGCAGTACTTC. Translated: CASSLHGQGEQYF.

This clone was counted many times. This CDR3 is also generated by other DNA sequences in the sample. This sequence joins TRBV12-3 or TRBV12-4 and TRBJ1-1, with D unresolved. The CDR3 is 13 amino acids. V was pared by 5 bases and J by 1 base, with 8 bases between. Here the CDR3 DNA reads TGTGCCAGCAGTGGACTACGGAACACTGAAGCTTTCTTT. Residues: CASSGLRNTEAFF.

The rearrangement links TRBV7-6 to TRBJ1-1; no firm D call. In germline, CDR1 is SGHVS, CDR2 FNYEAQ. The V end was cut by 0 bases, the J end by 3 bases, with 14 bases between. The CDR3 consists of 16 residues. The chain's CDR3 is CASSLARGRVDTEAFF. The CDR3 DNA follows: TGTGCCAGCAGCTTAGCCCGGGGAAGGGTGGACACTGAAGCTTTCTTT.

V usage is TRBV5-3 and J usage is TRBJ1-6; D uncertain. TRBV5-3 is reported as an ORF; its role is uncertain. The CDR3 runs 16 residues. V was cut by 3 bases and J by 6 bases, with 16 bases left in between. The CDR3 sequence: CARSSNPSPGNSPLHF. As DNA, the CDR3 is TGTGCCAGAAGCTCGAACCCTTCTCCAGGTAATTCACCCCTCCACTTT.

V is TRBV27 and J is TRBJ2-1, with TRBD2 identical over 7 bases. The germline V gene encodes CDR1 MNHEY and CDR2 SMNVEV (reference sequence). Trimming took 2 bases from V and 5 from J; bases not matched to a gene: 6. This CDR3 has 15 residues. The CDR3 bases are TGTGCCAGCAGTTTAAGGCTAGCGGAGAACAATGAGCAGTTCTTC. This gives the protein CASSLRLAENNEQFF.

This chain uses TRBV11-2 with TRBJ2-7; 9 bases match TRBD1. The V segment lost 5 bases and the J segment 3 bases; nucleotides outside the gene matches: 8. Germline V gene lookup returns CDR1 SGHAT and CDR2 FQNNGV. The CDR3 is 15 amino acids. As DNA, the CDR3 is TGTGCCAGCAGCCCCCGGGACAGGGTGAACTACGAGCAGTACTTC. Translated: CASSPRDRVNYEQYF. Full variable domain (remainder filled in from reference TRBV11-2 and TRBJ2-7): EAGVAQSPRYKIIEKRQSVAFWCNPISGHATLYWYQQILGQGPKLLIQFQNNGVVDDSQLPKDRFSAERLKGVDSTLKIQPAKLEDSAVYLCASSPRDRVNYEQYFGPGTRLTVT.

The V gene is TRBV2, the J gene TRBJ1-1, with D maybe TRBD1 (5 bases). Germline values: CDR1 SNHLY, CDR2 FYNNEI. The V gene lost 1 base and the J gene lost 11 bases, with 17 bases spanning the gap. This CDR3 contains 14 residues. CDR3 protein: CASSEGRTNSGAFF. CDR3 coding DNA: TGTGCCAGCAGTGAAGGGCGGACAAATTCGGGCGCTTTCTTT. Based on the CDR3 plus reference TRBV2 and TRBJ1-1, the full variable domain is EPEVTQTPSHQVTQMGQEVILRCVPISNHLYFYWYRQILGQKVEFLVSFYNNEISEKSEIFDDQFSVERPDGSNFTLKIRSTKLEDSAMYFCASSEGRTNSGAFFGQGTRLTVV.

The chain recombines TRBV28 with TRBJ2-7, with D maybe TRBD1 (6 bases). Germline-derived CDR1 and CDR2 are MDHEN and SYDVKM. The CDR3 extends over 14 amino acids. V gave up 6 bases and J gave up 2 bases, with 14 bases separating them. The CDR3 DNA is TGTGCCAGCAGACCCACTTGGACAGCCTACGAGCAGTACTTC. Protein: CASRPTWTAYEQYF.

This clone appeared a few times. The chain carries TRBV7-2 and TRBJ2-7; a weak D match, TRBD1 (6 bases). The CDR3 totals 15 residues. Deletions cut 5 bases from V and 2 bases from J, with 16 bases between. Germline loops: CDR1 SGHTA, CDR2 FQGNSA. CDR3 DNA: TGTGCCAGCAGCCCTCGACCACAGGGAACCTACGAGCAGTACTTC. As protein: CASSPRPQGTYEQYF.

This chain connects TRBV6-4 to TRBJ2-3; 8 nucleotides align to TRBD1. V lost 6 bases to trimming and J lost 2 bases; unmatched junction nucleotides: 7. Germline CDR1 MRHNA, CDR2 SNTAGT. The CDR3 is 15 residues long. CDR3 in amino acids: CASSPGQETTDTQYF. The DNA of the CDR3 is TGTGCCAGCAGCCCGGGACAGGAGACCACAGATACGCAGTATTTT.

The V call is TRBV18, the J call TRBJ2-1; TRBD2 agrees at 8 bases. V shed 0 bases and J 13 bases; nucleotides not matched to a gene: 5. Germline-derived CDR1 and CDR2 are KGHSH and LQKENI. CDR3 length: 13 residues. CDR3 in amino acids: CASSPPSGRGQFF. The CDR3 nucleotides are TGTGCCAGCTCACCACCGAGCGGGAGAGGCCAGTTCTTC.

This chain uses TRBV19 with TRBJ2-7, with 13 bases aligning to TRBD2. Germline CDR1 and CDR2: LNHDA and SQIVND (reference sequence). J gave up 3 bases and V 2 bases, and 16 bases lay outside the gene matches. The CDR3 length is 20 residues. CDR3 bases: TGTGCCAGTAGTATAAGACTAGCGGGGGGCCCTAGAGGGGATCGCTACGAGCAGTACTTC. This encodes CASSIRLAGGPRGDRYEQYF.

This rearrangement joins TRBV11-2 to TRBJ2-2; possibly TRBD1 for D (6 bases). Trimming shortened V by 2 bases and J by 6 bases, and 10 bases separated the two germline ends. Germline V gene sequence: CDR1 SGHAT, CDR2 FQNNGV. The CDR3 extends over 14 amino acids. CDR3 amino acids: CASSLTGLAGELFF. CDR3 bases: TGTGCCAGCAGCTTAACAGGGCTCGCCGGGGAGCTGTTTTTT.

This chain links TRBV10-3 with TRBJ2-3; TRBD2 is a possible D gene (5 bases). Germline CDR1 reads ENHRY; CDR2 reads SYGVKD. Trimming took off 6 bases at V and 5 bases at J, with 12 bases between the two ends. The CDR3 sequence is 13 residues long. The CDR3 sequence: CAIRSGYIDTQYF. The CDR3 DNA reads as TGTGCCATCAGGAGCGGTTATATAGATACGCAGTATTTT.

The chain has TRBV24-1 and TRBJ1-1; 7 bases map to TRBD1. Germline values: CDR1 KGHDR, CDR2 SFDVKD. The CDR3 consists of 18 residues. After removal of 3 bases from V and 1 base from J, the junction contained 13 bases not matched to a gene. The CDR3 DNA follows: TGTGCCACCAGTGATCCCCCTCATATTGGGACAGCGAACACTGAAGCTTTCTTT. Protein product: CATSDPPHIGTANTEAFF.

The V gene is TRBV3-1 (or the pseudogene TRBV3-2), the J gene TRBJ2-2; a weak D match, TRBD2 (5 bases). The CDR3 sequence is 14 residues long. V dropped 4 bases and J dropped 4 bases, with 10 bases sitting between them. Germline V gene lookup returns CDR1 LGHDT and CDR2 YNNKEL (reference sequence). The DNA of the CDR3 is TGTGCCAGCAGCCGGGGAGAGGGCACCGGGGAGCTGTTTTTT. Encoded protein: CASSRGEGTGELFF.

This clone was observed a few times. The chain carries TRBV2 and TRBJ1-1; D gene ambiguous. Looked up from germline, CDR1 is SNHLY and CDR2 is FYNNEI. V gave up 7 bases and J gave up 3 bases, with 15 bases separating them. CDR3 length: 14 residues. CDR3 sequence (DNA): TGTGCCAGCACCCCAATCCGGGGAGACACTGAAGCTTTCTTT. Translation gives CASTPIRGDTEAFF.

The chain uses TRBV6-5 and TRBJ1-5; 7 bases match TRBD1. This CDR3 is 13 amino acids long. CDR1 MNHEY and CDR2 SVGAGI come from the germline V gene. Unmatched junction bases numbered 4, after V lost 6 bases and J lost 5 bases. CDR3 sequence reads: CASSSDRDQPQHF. The CDR3 DNA reads TGTGCCAGCAGCTCCGACAGGGATCAGCCCCAGCATTTT.

V is TRBV28 and J is TRBJ1-5; unclear D gene. V lost 7 bases and J 1 base, leaving 14 bases between the germline ends. Germline CDR1 reads MDHEN; CDR2 reads SYDVKM. The CDR3 consists of 15 residues. The CDR3 coding sequence is TGTGCCAGCAAGAATGTGGGAGGGAGCAATCAGCCCCAGCATTTT. This translates into CASKNVGGSNQPQHF. The full variable domain, completed using reference TRBV28 and TRBJ1-5, is DVKVTQSSRYLVKRTGEKVFLECVQDMDHENMFWYRQDPGLGLRLIYFSYDVKMKEKGDIPEGYSVSREKKERFSLILESASTNQTSMYLCASKNVGGSNQPQHFGDGTRLSIL.

The V and J genes are TRBV6-6 and TRBJ2-2, with a tentative D call TRBD2 (5 bases). The V gene's germline CDR1 is MNHNY and CDR2 SVGAGI (reference sequence). The CDR3 extends over 14 amino acids. V lost 7 bases and J lost 4, with 13 bases in between. The CDR3 DNA follows: TGTGCCAGCAAGTCACTAGTCGCCACCGGGGAGCTGTTTTTT. Translated, it gives CASKSLVATGELFF.

The chain links TRBV25-1 to TRBJ2-7, with D possibly TRBD1 on 5 matching bases. This CDR3 has 11 amino acids. Trimming removed 6 bases from V and 3 bases from J, with 6 bases in between. In germline, CDR1 is MGHDK, CDR2 SYGVNS. This chain's CDR3 is CASRGVYEQYF. The CDR3 nucleotides are TGTGCCAGCAGAGGGGTCTACGAGCAGTACTTC.

This sequence joins TRBV5-1 and TRBJ1-1; D not certain. The CDR3 sequence is 15 residues long. Germline V gives CDR1 SGHRS, CDR2 YFSETQ. V dropped 1 base and J dropped 4 bases, with 14 bases sitting between them. CDR3 loop: CASSLTAAGITEAFF. CDR3 sequence (DNA): TGCGCCAGCAGCTTGACGGCCGCGGGGATCACTGAAGCTTTCTTT.

The chain recombines TRBV19 with TRBJ2-1; 8 bases are a match to TRBD2. With V trimmed by 4 bases and J by 10 bases, 12 bases remained unmatched. Germline CDR1 and CDR2: LNHDA and SQIVND (reference sequence). This CDR3 has 15 amino acids. The CDR3 here is CASSSGLAPPREQFF. The DNA for the CDR3 is TGTGCCAGTAGTAGCGGACTAGCCCCCCCGAGGGAGCAGTTCTTC.

The chain links TRBV6-4 to TRBJ1-1, with unresolved D. The CDR3 has 15 residues. V dropped 2 bases and J dropped 1 base, with 11 bases sitting between them. Per germline, CDR1 MRHNA and CDR2 SNTAGT. This chain's CDR3 is CASSDPGRSNTEAFF. The CDR3 nucleotides are TGTGCCAGCAGTGACCCCGGGAGATCGAACACTGAAGCTTTCTTT.